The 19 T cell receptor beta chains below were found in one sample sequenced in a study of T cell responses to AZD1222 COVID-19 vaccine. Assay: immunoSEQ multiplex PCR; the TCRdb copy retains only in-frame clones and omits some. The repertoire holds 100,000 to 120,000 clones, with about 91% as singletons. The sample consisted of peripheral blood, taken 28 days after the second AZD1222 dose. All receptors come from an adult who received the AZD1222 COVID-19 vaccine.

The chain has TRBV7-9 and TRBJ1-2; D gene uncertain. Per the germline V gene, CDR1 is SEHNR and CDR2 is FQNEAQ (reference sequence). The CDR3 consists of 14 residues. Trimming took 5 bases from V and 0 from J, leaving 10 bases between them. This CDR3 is CASSLLGPNYGYTF. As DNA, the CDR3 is TGTGCCAGCAGCCTCCTTGGGCCTAACTATGGCTACACCTTC.

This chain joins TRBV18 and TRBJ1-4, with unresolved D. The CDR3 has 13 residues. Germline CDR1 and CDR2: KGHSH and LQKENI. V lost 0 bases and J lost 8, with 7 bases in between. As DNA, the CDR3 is TGTGCCAGCTCACCACCCTCGGAAGAAAAACTGTTTTTT. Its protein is CASSPPSEEKLFF.

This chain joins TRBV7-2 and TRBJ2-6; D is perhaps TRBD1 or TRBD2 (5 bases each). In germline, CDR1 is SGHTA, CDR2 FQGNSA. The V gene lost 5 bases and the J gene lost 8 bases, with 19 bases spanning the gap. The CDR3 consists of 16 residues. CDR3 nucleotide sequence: TGTGCCAGCAGCCTAGGGACCGCGCACTTGTCCAACGTCCTGACTTTC. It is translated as CASSLGTAHLSNVLTF.

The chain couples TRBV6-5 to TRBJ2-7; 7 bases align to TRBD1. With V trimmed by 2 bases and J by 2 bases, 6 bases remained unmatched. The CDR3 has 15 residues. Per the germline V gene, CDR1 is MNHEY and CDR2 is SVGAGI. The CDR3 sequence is CASSYAPGQPYEQYF. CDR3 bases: TGTGCCAGCAGTTACGCTCCGGGACAGCCCTACGAGCAGTACTTC.

CDR3 nucleotides: TGTGCCTGGGCTCAGACAGGGCCCTACACAGATACGCAGTATTTT. Translating it yields CAWAQTGPYTDTQYF. The chain uses TRBV30 and TRBJ2-3, with 7 positions matching TRBD1. CDR1 is GTSNPN, CDR2 SVGIG, per germline (reference sequence). The CDR3 is 15 residues long. Trimming took 5 bases from V and 2 from J; bases not matched to a gene: 10.

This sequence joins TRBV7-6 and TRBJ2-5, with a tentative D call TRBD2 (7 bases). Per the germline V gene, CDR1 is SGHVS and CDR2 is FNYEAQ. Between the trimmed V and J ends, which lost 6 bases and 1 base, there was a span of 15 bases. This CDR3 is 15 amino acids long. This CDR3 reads CASSPEGGAQETQYF. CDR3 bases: TGTGCCAGCAGTCCGGAGGGGGGGGCCCAAGAGACCCAGTACTTC.

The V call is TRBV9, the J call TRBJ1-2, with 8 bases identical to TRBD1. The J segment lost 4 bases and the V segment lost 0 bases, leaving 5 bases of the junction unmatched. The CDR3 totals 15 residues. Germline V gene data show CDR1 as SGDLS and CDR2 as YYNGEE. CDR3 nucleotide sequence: TGTGCCAGCAGCGTAGACCAGGACAGGGTCTATGGCTACACCTTC. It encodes CASSVDQDRVYGYTF.

The CDR3 nucleotides are TGTGCCAGCAGCTCACTAGCGAAGAGCACAGATACGCAGTATTTT. It is translated as CASSSLAKSTDTQYF. The genes are TRBV7-2 and TRBJ2-3; TRBD2 matches 7 bases. The CDR3 has 15 residues. The germline V gene encodes CDR1 SGHTA and CDR2 FQGNSA. The V segment lost 4 bases and the J segment 0 bases; nucleotides outside the gene matches: 4.

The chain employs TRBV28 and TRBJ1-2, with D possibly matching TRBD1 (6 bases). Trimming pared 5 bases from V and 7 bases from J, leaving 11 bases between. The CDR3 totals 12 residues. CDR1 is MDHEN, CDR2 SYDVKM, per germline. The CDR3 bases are TGTGCCAGCAGTGCAACAGGGAGTGGCTACACCTTC. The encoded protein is CASSATGSGYTF.

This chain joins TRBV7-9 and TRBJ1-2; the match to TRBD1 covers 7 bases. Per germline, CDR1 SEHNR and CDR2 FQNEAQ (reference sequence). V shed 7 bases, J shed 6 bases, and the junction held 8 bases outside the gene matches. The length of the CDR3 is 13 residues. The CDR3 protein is CASTRQGLDGYTF. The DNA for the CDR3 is TGTGCCAGCACCCGACAGGGTTTGGATGGCTACACCTTC. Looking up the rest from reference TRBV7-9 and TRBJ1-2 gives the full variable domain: DTGVSQNPRHKITKRGQNVTFRCDPISEHNRLYWYRQTLGQGPEFLTYFQNEAQLEKSRLLSDRFSAERPKGSFSTLEIQRTEQGDSAMYLCASTRQGLDGYTFGSGTRLTVV.

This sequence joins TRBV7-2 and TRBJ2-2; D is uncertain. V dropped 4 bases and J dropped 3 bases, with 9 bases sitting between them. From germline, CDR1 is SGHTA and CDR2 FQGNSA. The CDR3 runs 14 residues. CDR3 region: CASSWSRDTGELFF. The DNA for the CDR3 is TGTGCCAGCAGCTGGAGCAGAGACACCGGGGAGCTGTTTTTT.

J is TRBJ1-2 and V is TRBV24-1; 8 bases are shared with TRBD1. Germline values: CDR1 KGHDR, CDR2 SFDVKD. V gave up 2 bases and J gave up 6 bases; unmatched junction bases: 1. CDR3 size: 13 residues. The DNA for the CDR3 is TGTGCCACCAGTGATTGGACAGGGAATGGCTACACCTTC. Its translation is CATSDWTGNGYTF.

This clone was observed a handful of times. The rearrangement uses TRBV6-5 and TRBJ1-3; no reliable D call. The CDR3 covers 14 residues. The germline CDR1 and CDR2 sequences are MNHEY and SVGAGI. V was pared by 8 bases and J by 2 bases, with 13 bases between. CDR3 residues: CASYPKRTGNTIYF. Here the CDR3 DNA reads TGTGCCAGCTATCCAAAGAGGACTGGAAACACCATATATTTT.

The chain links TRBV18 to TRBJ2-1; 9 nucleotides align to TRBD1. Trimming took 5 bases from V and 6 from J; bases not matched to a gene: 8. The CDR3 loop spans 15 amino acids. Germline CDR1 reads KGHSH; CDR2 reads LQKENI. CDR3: CASSRGQGVGNEQFF. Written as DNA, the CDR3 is TGTGCCAGCTCAAGGGGACAGGGAGTTGGCAATGAGCAGTTCTTC. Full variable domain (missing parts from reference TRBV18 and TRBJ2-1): NAGVMQNPRHLVRRRGQEARLRCSPMKGHSHVYWYRQLPEEGLKFMVYLQKENIIDESGMPKERFSAEFPKEGPSILRIQQVVRGDSAAYFCASSRGQGVGNEQFFGPGTRLTVL.

The CDR3 is CASSHRPGQGIEKLFF. The CDR3, as DNA: TGTGCCAGCAGCCACCGTCCGGGACAGGGGATTGAAAAACTGTTTTTT. The V gene is TRBV7-9, the J gene TRBJ1-4; 10 bases agree with TRBD1. This CDR3 has 16 residues. After removal of 5 bases from V and 7 bases from J, the junction contained 10 bases not matched to a gene. The germline V gene encodes CDR1 SEHNR and CDR2 FQNEAQ (reference sequence).

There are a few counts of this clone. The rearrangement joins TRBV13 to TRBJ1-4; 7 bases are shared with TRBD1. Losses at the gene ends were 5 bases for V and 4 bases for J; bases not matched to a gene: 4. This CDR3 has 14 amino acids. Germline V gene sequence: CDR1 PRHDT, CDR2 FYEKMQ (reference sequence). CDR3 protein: CASSPDRRNEKLFF. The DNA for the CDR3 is TGTGCCAGCAGCCCGGACAGGCGTAATGAAAAACTGTTTTTT.

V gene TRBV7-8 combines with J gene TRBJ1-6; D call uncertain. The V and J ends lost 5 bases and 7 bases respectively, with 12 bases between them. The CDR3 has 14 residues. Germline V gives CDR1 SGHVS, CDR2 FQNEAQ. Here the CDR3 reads CASSHNMQNSPLHF. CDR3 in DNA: TGTGCCAGCAGCCATAATATGCAAAATTCACCCCTCCACTTT.

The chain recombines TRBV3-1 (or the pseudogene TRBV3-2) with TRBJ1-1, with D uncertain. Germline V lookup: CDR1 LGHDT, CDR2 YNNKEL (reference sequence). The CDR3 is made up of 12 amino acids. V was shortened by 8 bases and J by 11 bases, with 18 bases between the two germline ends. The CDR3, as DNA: TGTGCCAGCGAAGGAAGTGCTGGAAAGGCTTTCTTT. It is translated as CASEGSAGKAFF.

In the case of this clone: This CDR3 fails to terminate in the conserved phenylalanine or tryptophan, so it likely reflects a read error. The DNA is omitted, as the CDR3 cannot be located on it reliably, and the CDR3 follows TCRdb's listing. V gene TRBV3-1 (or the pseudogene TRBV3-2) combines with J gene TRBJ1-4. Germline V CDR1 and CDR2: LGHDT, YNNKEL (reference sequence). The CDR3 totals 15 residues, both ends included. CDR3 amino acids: CASSKHLPYQDPLRD.